Listed here are 25 T cell receptor beta chains from one sample, sequenced in a study of T-cell memory formation after mild COVID-19 (dated by TCRdb to about 2021). Libraries were made using 5' RACE. The reads were generated on an Illumina NovaSeq 6000. Clones were called with MiXCR by TCRdb after fastp trimmed the public reads at Q25, and only in-frame beta chains were retained. Every distinct CDR3 protein forms one entry, paired with its most common genes and DNA. This sample comprises 350,000 to 500,000 distinct CDR3 sequences, around 17% of them detected only once. The top ten constitute about 22% of the sample. Sequenced material: PBMCs or a T cell subset sorted from them (not recorded which). The receptors shown here come from a young man who had mild COVID-19 (a few samples of this study predate the infection). The sample titles of this study are shuffled in the database, so cell type and time point are left out; the donor was told from shared clones.

The chain recombines TRBV7-3 with TRBJ1-6; 10 bases match TRBD1. CDR3 length: 15 amino acids. The V segment lost 2 bases and the J segment 12 bases; nucleotides outside the gene matches: 7. Germline CDR1 SGHTA, CDR2 FQGTGA. CDR3 nucleotides: TGTGCCAGCAGCTTACCAGGACAGGGGGTCGGACCCCTCCACTTT. Its protein product is CASSLPGQGVGPLHF.

This clonotype was observed many times. CDR3 region: CASSLLGTEAFF. Written as DNA, the CDR3 is TGTGCCAGCAGCTTGCTGGGGACTGAAGCTTTCTTT. This sequence joins TRBV7-9 and TRBJ1-1, with no clear D. CDR1 SEHNR and CDR2 FQNEAQ come from the germline V gene (reference sequence). The V end lost 3 bases, the J end lost 5 bases, and 7 bases lay between the germline ends. The CDR3 length is 12 residues. Variable domain in full (rest from reference TRBV7-9 and TRBJ1-1): DTGVSQNPRHKITKRGQNVTFRCDPISEHNRLYWYRQTLGQGPEFLTYFQNEAQLEKSRLLSDRFSAERPKGSFSTLEIQRTEQGDSAMYLCASSLLGTEAFFGQGTRLTVV.

This clonotype appeared a few times. This sequence joins TRBV5-1 and TRBJ2-2; D is tentatively TRBD1 or TRBD2 (5 bases each). Between the trimmed V and J ends, which lost 5 bases and 4 bases, there was a span of 15 bases. There are 15 residues in the CDR3. Per germline, CDR1 SGHRS and CDR2 YFSETQ. The CDR3 DNA is TGCGCCAGCAGTCCTGGTCTGGGGGTCACCGGGGAGCTGTTTTTT. This translates into CASSPGLGVTGELFF.

V gene TRBV28 combines with J gene TRBJ1-2; 10 positions match TRBD1. The germline V gene encodes CDR1 MDHEN and CDR2 SYDVKM. The CDR3 covers 17 residues. Trimming at V came to 4 bases and at J to 5 bases, leaving 13 bases not matched to a gene. The CDR3 here is CASSSPDQTGGLYGYTF. The CDR3 nucleotides are TGTGCCAGCAGTTCCCCGGATCAGACAGGGGGCCTTTATGGCTACACCTTC.

The rearrangement uses TRBV4-1 and TRBJ2-3; tentative D call: TRBD2 (6 bases). The germline V gene has CDR1 MGHRA and CDR2 YSYEKL. The CDR3 contains 17 residues. With 4 bases removed from V and 1 base from J, the gap between germline ends came to 18 bases. CDR3 sequence: CASSPTGWAGRTDTQYF. CDR3 nucleotides: TGCGCCAGCAGCCCGACCGGCTGGGCGGGGCGCACAGATACGCAGTATTTT.

This clonotype was counted between two and nine times. V gene TRBV5-1 combines with J gene TRBJ2-7; possibly TRBD1 for D (6 bases). V lost 7 bases and J 3 bases, leaving 17 bases between the germline ends. The length of the CDR3 is 14 residues. CDR1 is SGHRS and CDR2 is YFSETQ in the germline V gene. The CDR3 sequence is CASGEFAGDYEQYF. In nucleotides, the CDR3 is TGCGCCAGCGGAGAATTTGCAGGGGACTACGAGCAGTACTTC.

The genes are TRBV12-3 or TRBV12-4 and TRBJ2-3; tentative D call: TRBD2 (6 bases). The V end lost 3 bases, the J end lost 4 bases, and 11 bases lay between the germline ends. The CDR3 sequence is 14 residues long. The CDR3 DNA sequence: TGTGCCAGCAGTTTCGCGGGGTCCCCAGATACGCAGTATTTT. It is translated as CASSFAGSPDTQYF.

CDR3 nucleotide sequence: TGCGCCAGCAGCCTTACTCTTCAGGGGGCAGAATATGGCTACACCTTC. Amino acids: CASSLTLQGAEYGYTF. This chain uses TRBV5-1 with TRBJ1-2; TRBD1 matches 8 bases. The trim removed 4 bases at V and 5 bases at J, leaving 13 bases unmatched. There are 16 residues in the CDR3. In germline, CDR1 is SGHRS, CDR2 YFSETQ.

The chain has TRBV5-4 and TRBJ2-5, with D uncertain. Germline V gives CDR1 SGHNT, CDR2 YYREEE (reference sequence). Trimming cost V 3 bases and J 2 bases, with 14 bases left between them. The CDR3 totals 15 residues. This CDR3 reads CASSSPAGRQETQYF. The DNA of the CDR3 is TGTGCCAGCAGCTCGCCCGCTGGGCGGCAAGAGACCCAGTACTTC.

This clonotype has just a few counts. This rearrangement joins TRBV13 to TRBJ1-1, with 10 bases that match TRBD1. This CDR3 spans 15 amino acids. The V and J ends lost 5 bases and 2 bases, in that order; junction bases with no gene match: 5. Germline V gene data show CDR1 as PRHDT and CDR2 as FYEKMQ (reference sequence). Here the CDR3 reads CASSITTGGNTEAFF. DNA of the CDR3: TGTGCCAGCAGCATAACGACAGGGGGCAACACTGAAGCTTTCTTT.

The chain has TRBV6-5 and TRBJ2-5; 7 nucleotides align to TRBD2. Trimming cost V 5 bases and J 4 bases; bases outside gene matches: 7. The germline gives CDR1 MNHEY, CDR2 SVGAGI. This CDR3 has 14 residues. The CDR3 DNA is TGTGCCAGCAGTGCACAGCGGGGTACAGAGACCCAGTACTTC. It is translated as CASSAQRGTETQYF.

V is TRBV6-2 or TRBV6-3 and J is TRBJ1-1; the match to TRBD1 covers 7 bases. The CDR3 is 15 residues long. The V and J ends lost 6 bases and 1 base, in that order; junction bases with no gene match: 8. Germline-derived CDR1 and CDR2 are MNHEY and SVGEGT. CDR3 coding DNA: TGTGCCAGCAGCGGACAGGCTGTTTCGAACACTGAAGCTTTCTTT. Translation gives CASSGQAVSNTEAFF.

The table lists this clonotype with many counts. The genes are TRBV7-9 and TRBJ2-1; 12 nucleotides agree with TRBD2. V trimming: 5 bases; J trimming: 6 bases; junction bases outside the gene matches: 5. Per the germline V gene, CDR1 is SEHNR and CDR2 is FQNEAQ (reference sequence). The CDR3 extends over 15 amino acids. CDR3 amino acids: CASSATSGGPNEQFF. Here the CDR3 DNA reads TGTGCCAGCAGCGCCACTAGCGGGGGGCCCAATGAGCAGTTCTTC. Full variable domain (missing parts from reference TRBV7-9 and TRBJ2-1): DTGVSQNPRHKITKRGQNVTFRCDPISEHNRLYWYRQTLGQGPEFLTYFQNEAQLEKSRLLSDRFSAERPKGSFSTLEIQRTEQGDSAMYLCASSATSGGPNEQFFGPGTRLTVL.

This clonotype was seen only a few times. The chain uses TRBV4-3 and TRBJ2-7; D unresolved. The V and J ends lost 0 bases and 5 bases respectively, with 5 bases between them. Germline assignment: CDR1 LGHNA and CDR2 YSLEER. CDR3 length: 12 amino acids. The CDR3 loop is CASSQDFHEQYF. DNA for the CDR3: TGCGCCAGCAGCCAAGATTTTCACGAGCAGTACTTC.

The genes are TRBV20-1 and TRBJ1-5, with unresolved D. There are 13 residues in the CDR3. The ends were cut back, 4 bases at V and 6 bases at J, with 13 bases in the middle. The germline CDR1 and CDR2 sequences are DFQATT and SNEGSKA (reference sequence). This CDR3 reads CSANPPGGQPQHF. Here the CDR3 DNA reads TGCAGTGCTAACCCTCCGGGCGGTCAGCCCCAGCATTTT.

The rearrangement uses TRBV12-3 or TRBV12-4 and TRBJ2-3; D perhaps matches TRBD2 (6 bases). The CDR3 has 16 residues. V was cut by 2 bases and J by 4 bases, with 16 bases left in between. The CDR3 spells CASSLSSSGGSDTQYF. The DNA of the CDR3 is TGTGCCAGCAGTTTAAGTAGTAGCGGAGGATCAGATACGCAGTATTTT.

This clonotype was picked up a small number of times. V gene TRBV20-1 combines with J gene TRBJ1-2; tentatively, D is TRBD1 (5 bases). Looked up from germline, CDR1 is DFQATT and CDR2 is SNEGSKA (reference sequence). This CDR3 is built from 11 residues. The V and J ends lost 6 bases and 4 bases respectively, with 9 bases between them. The chain's CDR3 is CSAAGFYGYTF. DNA of the CDR3: TGCAGTGCCGCAGGGTTCTATGGCTACACCTTC.

This rearrangement joins TRBV3-1 to TRBJ2-7; D tentatively fits TRBD1 or TRBD2 (6 bases each). V was cut by 2 bases and J by 5 bases, with 13 bases left in between. This CDR3 has 14 amino acids. Germline V CDR1 and CDR2: LGHDT, YNNKEL (reference sequence). CDR3 sequence (DNA): TGTGCCAGCAGCCAAATCGGAGGGGACAACGAGCAGTACTTC. Residues: CASSQIGGDNEQYF.

This clonotype was picked up many times. The V and J genes are TRBV12-3 or TRBV12-4 and TRBJ2-2, with unresolved D. The V gene lost 6 bases and the J gene lost 5 bases, with 7 bases spanning the gap. The CDR3 consists of 12 residues. The CDR3 DNA is TGTGCCAGCAGGGCTGAAACCGGGGAGCTGTTTTTT. It specifies CASRAETGELFF.

The chain carries TRBV7-2 and TRBJ2-7; D might be TRBD2 (5 bases). With 5 bases removed from V and 3 bases from J, the gap between germline ends came to 11 bases. CDR1 and CDR2 (germline): SGHTA, FQGNSA. The CDR3 is made up of 13 amino acids. The CDR3 coding sequence is TGTGCCAGCAGCCTAAACGGGGTCTACGAGCAGTACGTC. Protein: CASSLNGVYEQYV.

This clonotype has only one observation. V is TRBV5-1 and J is TRBJ2-1; D is unresolved. Germline V gene lookup returns CDR1 SGHRS and CDR2 YFSETQ. The V and J ends lost 3 bases and 5 bases respectively, with 15 bases between them. The CDR3 covers 15 residues. CDR3 sequence: CASSSRPSLNNEQFF. DNA of the CDR3: TGCGCCAGCAGCTCCCGCCCCAGCCTAAACAATGAGCAGTTCTTC.

The chain carries TRBV28 and TRBJ2-1; 7 positions match TRBD1. Looked up from germline, CDR1 is MDHEN and CDR2 is SYDVKM. V lost 4 bases and J lost 0; bases outside the gene matches: 9. The CDR3 is 17 amino acids. The DNA for the CDR3 is TGTGCCAGCAGTTCTCCAGGACAGGCCTCCTCCTACAATGAGCAGTTCTTC. As protein: CASSSPGQASSYNEQFF.

This clonotype was detected a few times. V and J are TRBV20-1 and TRBJ2-3, with TRBD2 matching 7 bases. Germline CDR1 is DFQATT and CDR2 is SNEGSKA (reference sequence). Trimming cost V 6 bases and J 0 bases; bases outside gene matches: 9. The CDR3 has 15 residues. In DNA, the CDR3 is TGCAGTGCGGAGCGGGACCTAACTAGCACAGATACGCAGTATTTT. Amino acid sequence: CSAERDLTSTDTQYF.

This clonotype was recorded a few times. The chain joins TRBV6-6 to TRBJ2-1, with 12 bases lining up with TRBD2. The germline gives CDR1 MNHNY, CDR2 SVGAGI (reference sequence). The CDR3 covers 16 residues. The V gene end was trimmed by 2 bases and the J gene end by 7 bases; junction bases not matched to a gene: 6. The CDR3 is CASSYPSGGAGNEQFF. The CDR3 nucleotides read TGTGCCAGCAGTTACCCTAGCGGGGGGGCCGGGAATGAGCAGTTCTTC.

The sample holds a few counts of this clonotype. The genes are TRBV11-3 and TRBJ2-2; D remains unclear. Trimming removed 0 bases from V and 7 bases from J, with 9 bases in between. CDR1 and CDR2 from the germline V gene are SGHNT and YENEEA. The CDR3 has 14 amino acids. The CDR3 region has the DNA TGTGCCAGCAGCTTAGATCCTATCGACGGGGAGCTGTTTTTT. This gives the protein CASSLDPIDGELFF.